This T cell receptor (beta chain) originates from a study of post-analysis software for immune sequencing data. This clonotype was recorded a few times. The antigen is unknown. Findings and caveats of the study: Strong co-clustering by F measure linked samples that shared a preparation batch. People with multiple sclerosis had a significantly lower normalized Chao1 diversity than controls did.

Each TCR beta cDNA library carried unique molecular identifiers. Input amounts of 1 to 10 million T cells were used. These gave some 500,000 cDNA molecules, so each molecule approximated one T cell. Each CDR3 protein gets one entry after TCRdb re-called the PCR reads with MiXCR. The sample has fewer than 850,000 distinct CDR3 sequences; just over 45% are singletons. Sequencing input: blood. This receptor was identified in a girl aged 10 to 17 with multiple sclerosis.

CDR3 protein: CASSPGPGDADTQYF. The CDR3 DNA reads as TGCGCCAGCAGCCCGGGACCCGGGGACGCAGATACGCAGTATTTT. V gene TRBV4-1 combines with J gene TRBJ2-3; D is perhaps TRBD1 or TRBD2 (5 bases each). V dropped 4 bases and J dropped 4 bases, with 15 bases sitting between them. This CDR3 contains 15 residues. Germline V CDR1 and CDR2: MGHRA, YSYEKL.